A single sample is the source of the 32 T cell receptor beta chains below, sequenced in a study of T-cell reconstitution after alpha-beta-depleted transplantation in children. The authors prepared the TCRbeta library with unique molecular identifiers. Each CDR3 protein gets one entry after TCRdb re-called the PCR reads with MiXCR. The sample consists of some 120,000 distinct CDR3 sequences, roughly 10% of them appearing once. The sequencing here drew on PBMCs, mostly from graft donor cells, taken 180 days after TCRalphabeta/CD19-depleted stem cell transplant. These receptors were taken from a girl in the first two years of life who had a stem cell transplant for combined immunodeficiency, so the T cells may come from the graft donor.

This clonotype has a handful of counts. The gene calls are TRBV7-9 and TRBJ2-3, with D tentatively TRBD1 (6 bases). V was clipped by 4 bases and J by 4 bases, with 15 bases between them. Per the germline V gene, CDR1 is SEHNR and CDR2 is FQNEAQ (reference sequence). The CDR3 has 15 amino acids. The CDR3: CASSSTGIQSDTQYF. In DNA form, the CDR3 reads TGTGCCAGCAGCTCGACAGGAATCCAGTCAGATACGCAGTATTTT.

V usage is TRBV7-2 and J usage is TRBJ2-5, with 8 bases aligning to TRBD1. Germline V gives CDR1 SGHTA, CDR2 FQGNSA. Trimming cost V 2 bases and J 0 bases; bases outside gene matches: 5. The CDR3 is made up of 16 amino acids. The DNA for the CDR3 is TGTGCCAGCAGCTTAAGGGGACAGGCCCACCAAGAGACCCAGTACTTC. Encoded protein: CASSLRGQAHQETQYF.

CDR3 loop: CASSQEGTSGRGREQFF. The CDR3 nucleotides are TGCGCCAGCAGCCAAGAGGGGACTAGCGGGAGGGGCCGTGAGCAGTTCTTC. This chain links TRBV4-3 with TRBJ2-1; 16 nucleotides match TRBD2. The CDR3 consists of 17 residues. J lost 9 bases, V lost 0 bases, and 5 bases had no gene match. Germline V CDR1 and CDR2: LGHNA, YSLEER.

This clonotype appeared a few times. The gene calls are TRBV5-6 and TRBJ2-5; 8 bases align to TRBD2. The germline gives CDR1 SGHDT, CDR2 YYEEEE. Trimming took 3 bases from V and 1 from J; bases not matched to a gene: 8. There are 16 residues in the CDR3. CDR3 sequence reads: CASSSPGLDFQETQYF. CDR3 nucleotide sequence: TGTGCCAGCAGCTCGCCGGGACTAGACTTCCAAGAGACCCAGTACTTC.

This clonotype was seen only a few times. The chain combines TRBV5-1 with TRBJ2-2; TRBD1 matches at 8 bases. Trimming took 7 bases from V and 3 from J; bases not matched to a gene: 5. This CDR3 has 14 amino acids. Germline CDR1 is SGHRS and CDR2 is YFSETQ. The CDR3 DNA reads TGCGCCAGCCATCGGACAGGGTACACCGGGGAGCTGTTTTTT. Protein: CASHRTGYTGELFF.

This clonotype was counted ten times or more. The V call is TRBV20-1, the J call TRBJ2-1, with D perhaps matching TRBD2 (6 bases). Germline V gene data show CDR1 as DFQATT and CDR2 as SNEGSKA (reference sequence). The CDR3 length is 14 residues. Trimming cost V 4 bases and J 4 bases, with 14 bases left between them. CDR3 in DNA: TGCAGTGCTATACACGGGAGTAGATACAATGAGCAGTTCTTC. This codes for CSAIHGSRYNEQFF.

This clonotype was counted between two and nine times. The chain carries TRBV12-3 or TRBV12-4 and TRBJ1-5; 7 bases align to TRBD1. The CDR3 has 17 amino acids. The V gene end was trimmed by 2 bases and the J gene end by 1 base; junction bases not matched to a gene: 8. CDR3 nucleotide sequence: TGTGCCAGCAGTTTACGCTCAGGGGGGCTGAGCAATCAGCCCCAGCATTTT. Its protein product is CASSLRSGGLSNQPQHF.

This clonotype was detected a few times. The CDR3 coding sequence is TGTGCCACCGAGTCAGGGGTTGAGAACTATGGCTACACCTTC. It specifies CATESGVENYGYTF. This chain joins TRBV10-3 and TRBJ1-2, with a possible D match to TRBD1 (6 bases). Per the germline V gene, CDR1 is ENHRY and CDR2 is SYGVKD. Trimming shortened V by 10 bases and J by 2 bases, and 17 bases separated the two germline ends. The CDR3 covers 14 residues.

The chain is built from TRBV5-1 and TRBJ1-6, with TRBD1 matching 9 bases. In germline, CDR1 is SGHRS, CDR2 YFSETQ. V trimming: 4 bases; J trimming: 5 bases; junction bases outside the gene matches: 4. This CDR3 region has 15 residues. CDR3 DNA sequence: TGCGCCAGCAGCCTTTGGACAGGGGATAATTCACCCCTCCACTTT. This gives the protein CASSLWTGDNSPLHF. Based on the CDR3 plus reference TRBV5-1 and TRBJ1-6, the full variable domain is KAGVTQTPRYLIKTRGQQVTLSCSPISGHRSVSWYQQTPGQGLQFLFEYFSETQRNKGNFPGRFSGRQFSNSRSEMNVSTLELGDSALYLCASSLWTGDNSPLHFGNGTRLTVT.

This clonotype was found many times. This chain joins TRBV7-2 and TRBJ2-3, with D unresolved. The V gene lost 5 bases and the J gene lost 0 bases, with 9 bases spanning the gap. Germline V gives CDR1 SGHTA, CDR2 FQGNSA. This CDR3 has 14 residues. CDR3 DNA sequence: TGTGCCAGCAGCCTTGGACCGAGCACAGATACGCAGTATTTT. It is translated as CASSLGPSTDTQYF.

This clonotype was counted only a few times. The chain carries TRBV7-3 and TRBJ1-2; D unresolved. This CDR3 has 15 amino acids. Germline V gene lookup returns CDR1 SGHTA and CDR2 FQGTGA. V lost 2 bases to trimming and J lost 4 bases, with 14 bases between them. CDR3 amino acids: CASSLGGKTAYGYTF. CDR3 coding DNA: TGTGCCAGCAGCTTAGGAGGGAAAACCGCCTATGGCTACACCTTC. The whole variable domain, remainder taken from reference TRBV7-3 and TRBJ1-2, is GAGVSQTPSNKVTEKGKYVELRCDPISGHTALYWYRQSLGQGPEFLIYFQGTGAADDSGLPNDRFFAVRPEGSVSTLKIQRTERGDSAVYLCASSLGGKTAYGYTFGSGTRLTVV.

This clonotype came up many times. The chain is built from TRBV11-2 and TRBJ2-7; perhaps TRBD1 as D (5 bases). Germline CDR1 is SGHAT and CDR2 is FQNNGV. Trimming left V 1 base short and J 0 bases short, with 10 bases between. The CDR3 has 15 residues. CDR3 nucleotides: TGTGCCAGCAGCTTAGGATGGGGCAGCTCCTACGAGCAGTACTTC. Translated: CASSLGWGSSYEQYF.

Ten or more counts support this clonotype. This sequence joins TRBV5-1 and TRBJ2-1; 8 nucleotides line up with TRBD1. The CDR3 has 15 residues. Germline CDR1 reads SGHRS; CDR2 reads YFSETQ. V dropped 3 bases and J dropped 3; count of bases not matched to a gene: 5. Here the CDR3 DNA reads TGCGCCAGCAGCTGGGGACAGGCCCACTACAATGAGCAGTTCTTC. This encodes CASSWGQAHYNEQFF.

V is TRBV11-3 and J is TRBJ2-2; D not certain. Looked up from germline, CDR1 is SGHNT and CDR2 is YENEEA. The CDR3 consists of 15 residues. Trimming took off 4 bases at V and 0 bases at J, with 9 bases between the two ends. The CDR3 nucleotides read TGTGCCAGCAGCTCCCGAACAGCGAACACCGGGGAGCTGTTTTTT. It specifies CASSSRTANTGELFF.

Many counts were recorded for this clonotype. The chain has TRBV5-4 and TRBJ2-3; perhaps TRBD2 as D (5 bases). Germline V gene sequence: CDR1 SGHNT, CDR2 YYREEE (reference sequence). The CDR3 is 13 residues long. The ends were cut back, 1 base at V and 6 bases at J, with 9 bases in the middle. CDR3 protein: CASSLTSSDTQYF. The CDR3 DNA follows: TGTGCCAGCAGCTTGACTAGTTCGGATACGCAGTATTTT.

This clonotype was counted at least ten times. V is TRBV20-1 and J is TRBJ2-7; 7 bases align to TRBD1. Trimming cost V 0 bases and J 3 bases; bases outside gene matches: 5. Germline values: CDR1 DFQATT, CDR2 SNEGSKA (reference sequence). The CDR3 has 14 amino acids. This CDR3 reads CSARDQGQYYEQYF. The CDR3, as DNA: TGCAGTGCTAGAGATCAGGGACAGTACTACGAGCAGTACTTC.

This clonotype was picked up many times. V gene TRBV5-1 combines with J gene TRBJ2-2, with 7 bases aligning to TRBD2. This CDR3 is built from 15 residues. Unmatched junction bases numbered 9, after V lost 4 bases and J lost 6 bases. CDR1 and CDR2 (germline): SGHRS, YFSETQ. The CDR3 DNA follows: TGCGCCAGCAGCGCTACCGGGACTAAGGCCGGGGAGCTGTTTTTT. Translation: CASSATGTKAGELFF.

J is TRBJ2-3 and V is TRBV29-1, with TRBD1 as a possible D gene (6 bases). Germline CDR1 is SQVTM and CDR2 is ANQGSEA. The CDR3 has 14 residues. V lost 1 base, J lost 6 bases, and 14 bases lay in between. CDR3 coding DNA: TGCAGCGTTGAAGCCGCCAGGGGTTCCGATACGCAGTATTTT. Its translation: CSVEAARGSDTQYF.

The CDR3 here is CASSPGTIQETQYF. CDR3 nucleotide sequence: TGCGCCAGCAGCCCCGGGACTATTCAAGAGACCCAGTACTTC. The rearrangement links TRBV5-1 to TRBJ2-5; TRBD2 matches 7 bases. CDR1 and CDR2 from the germline V gene are SGHRS and YFSETQ. The CDR3 length is 14 residues. Trimming removed 4 bases from V and 2 bases from J; junction bases left unmatched: 5.

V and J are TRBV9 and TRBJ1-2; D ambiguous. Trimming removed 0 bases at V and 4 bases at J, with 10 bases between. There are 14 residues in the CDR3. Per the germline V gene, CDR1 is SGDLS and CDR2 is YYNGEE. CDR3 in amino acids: CASSVGPEGYGYTF. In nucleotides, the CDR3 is TGTGCCAGCAGCGTAGGACCTGAGGGCTATGGCTACACCTTC. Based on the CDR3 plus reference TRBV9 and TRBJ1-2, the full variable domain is DSGVTQTPKHLITATGQRVTLRCSPRSGDLSVYWYQQSLDQGLQFLIQYYNGEERAKGNILERFSAQQFPDLHSELNLSSLELGDSALYFCASSVGPEGYGYTFGSGTRLTVV.

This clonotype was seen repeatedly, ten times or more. The DNA for the CDR3 is TGCGCCAGCAGCTTGGGCCGGACTAGCCCGAGCACAGATACGCAGTATTTT. It specifies CASSLGRTSPSTDTQYF. This chain uses TRBV5-1 with TRBJ2-3; 8 bases are shared with TRBD2. The CDR3 sequence is 17 residues long. The germline gives CDR1 SGHRS, CDR2 YFSETQ. J lost 0 bases, V lost 0 bases, and 6 bases had no gene match. The variable domain in full, with the rest retrieved from reference TRBV5-1 and TRBJ2-3, is KAGVTQTPRYLIKTRGQQVTLSCSPISGHRSVSWYQQTPGQGLQFLFEYFSETQRNKGNFPGRFSGRQFSNSRSEMNVSTLELGDSALYLCASSLGRTSPSTDTQYFGPGTRLTVL.

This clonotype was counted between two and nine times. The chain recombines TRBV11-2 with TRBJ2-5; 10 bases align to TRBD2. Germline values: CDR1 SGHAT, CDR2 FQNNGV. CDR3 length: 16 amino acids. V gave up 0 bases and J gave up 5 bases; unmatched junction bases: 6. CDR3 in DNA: TGTGCCAGCAGCTTAGAAGTACTAGCGGGGAAGGAGACCCAGTACTTC. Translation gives CASSLEVLAGKETQYF.

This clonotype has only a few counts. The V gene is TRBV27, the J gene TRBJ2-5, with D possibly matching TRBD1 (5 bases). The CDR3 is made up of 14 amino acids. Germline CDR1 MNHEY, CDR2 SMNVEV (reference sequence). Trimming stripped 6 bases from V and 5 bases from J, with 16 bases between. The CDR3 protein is CASRRLLPGETQYF. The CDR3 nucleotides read TGTGCCAGCAGGAGACTTCTCCCAGGGGAGACCCAGTACTTC.

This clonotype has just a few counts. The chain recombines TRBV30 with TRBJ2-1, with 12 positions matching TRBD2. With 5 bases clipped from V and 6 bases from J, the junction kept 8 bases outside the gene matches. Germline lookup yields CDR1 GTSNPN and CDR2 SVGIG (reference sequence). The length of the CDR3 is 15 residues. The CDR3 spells CAWASGRAFSNEQFF. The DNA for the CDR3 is TGTGCCTGGGCTAGCGGGAGGGCCTTCAGCAATGAGCAGTTCTTC.

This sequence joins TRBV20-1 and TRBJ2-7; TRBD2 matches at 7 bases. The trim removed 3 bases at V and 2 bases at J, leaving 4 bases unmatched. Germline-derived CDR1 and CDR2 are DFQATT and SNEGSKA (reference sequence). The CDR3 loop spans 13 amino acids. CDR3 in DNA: TGCAGTGCTAGCGGGAGGTGGGCCTACGAGCAGTACTTC. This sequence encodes CSASGRWAYEQYF.

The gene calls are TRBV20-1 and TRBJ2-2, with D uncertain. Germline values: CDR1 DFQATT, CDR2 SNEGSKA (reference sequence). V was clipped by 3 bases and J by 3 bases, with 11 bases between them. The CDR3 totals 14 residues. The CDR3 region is CSASPRIDTGELFF. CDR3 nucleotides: TGCAGTGCTAGTCCCAGAATAGACACCGGGGAGCTGTTTTTT.

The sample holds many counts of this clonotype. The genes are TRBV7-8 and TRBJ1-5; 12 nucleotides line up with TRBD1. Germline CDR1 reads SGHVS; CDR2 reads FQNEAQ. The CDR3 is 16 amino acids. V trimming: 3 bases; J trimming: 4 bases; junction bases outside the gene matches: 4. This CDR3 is CASSFGTGGLNQPQHF. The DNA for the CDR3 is TGTGCCAGCAGCTTTGGGACAGGGGGCCTGAATCAGCCCCAGCATTTT. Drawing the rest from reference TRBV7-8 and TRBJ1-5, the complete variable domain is GAGVSQSPRYKVAKRGQDVALRCDPISGHVSLFWYQQALGQGPEFLTYFQNEAQLDKSGLPSDRFFAERPEGSVSTLKIQRTQQEDSAVYLCASSFGTGGLNQPQHFGDGTRLSIL.

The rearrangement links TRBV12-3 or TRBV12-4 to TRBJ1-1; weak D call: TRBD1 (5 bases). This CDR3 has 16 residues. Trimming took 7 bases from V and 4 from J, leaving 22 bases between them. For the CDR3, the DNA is TGTGCCAGCAACAAATCCTTCTGGGGGAGGGGCACTGAAGCTTTCTTT. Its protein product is CASNKSFWGRGTEAFF.

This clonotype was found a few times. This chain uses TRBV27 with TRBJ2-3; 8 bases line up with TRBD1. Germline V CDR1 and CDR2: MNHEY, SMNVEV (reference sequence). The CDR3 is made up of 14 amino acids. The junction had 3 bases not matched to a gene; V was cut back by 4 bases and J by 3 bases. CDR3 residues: CASSSDRATDTQYF. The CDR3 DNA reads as TGTGCCAGCAGTTCGGACAGGGCGACAGATACGCAGTATTTT.

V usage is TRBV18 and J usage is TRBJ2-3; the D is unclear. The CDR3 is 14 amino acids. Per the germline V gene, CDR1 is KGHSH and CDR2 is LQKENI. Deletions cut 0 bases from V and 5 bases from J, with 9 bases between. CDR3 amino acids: CASSPPDGKDTQYF. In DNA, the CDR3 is TGTGCCAGCTCACCACCGGACGGCAAAGATACGCAGTATTTT.

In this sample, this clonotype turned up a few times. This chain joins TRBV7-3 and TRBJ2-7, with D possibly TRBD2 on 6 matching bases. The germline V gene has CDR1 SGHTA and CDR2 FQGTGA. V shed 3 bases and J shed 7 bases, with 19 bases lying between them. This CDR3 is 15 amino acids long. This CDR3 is CASSLGGVPLEEQYF. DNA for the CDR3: TGTGCCAGCAGCTTGGGGGGAGTCCCTCTTGAGGAGCAGTACTTC.

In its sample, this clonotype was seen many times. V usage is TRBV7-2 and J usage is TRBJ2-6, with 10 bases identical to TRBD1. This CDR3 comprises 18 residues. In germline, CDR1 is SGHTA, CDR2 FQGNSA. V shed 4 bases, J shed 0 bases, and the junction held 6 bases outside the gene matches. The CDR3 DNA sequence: TGTGCCAGCAGCTCTTCCGGGACAGGGGTCTCTGGGGCCAACGTCCTGACTTTC. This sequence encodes CASSSSGTGVSGANVLTF.